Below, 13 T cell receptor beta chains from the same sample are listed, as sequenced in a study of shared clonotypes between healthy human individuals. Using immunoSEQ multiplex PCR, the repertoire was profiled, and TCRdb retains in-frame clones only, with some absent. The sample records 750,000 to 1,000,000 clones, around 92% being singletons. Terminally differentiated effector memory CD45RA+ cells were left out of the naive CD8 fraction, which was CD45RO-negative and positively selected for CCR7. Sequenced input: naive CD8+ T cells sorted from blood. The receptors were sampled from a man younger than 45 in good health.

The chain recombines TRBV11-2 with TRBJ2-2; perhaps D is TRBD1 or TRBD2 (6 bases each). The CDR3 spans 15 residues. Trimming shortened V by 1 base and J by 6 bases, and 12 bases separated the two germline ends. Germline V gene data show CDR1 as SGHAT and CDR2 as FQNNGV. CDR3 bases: TGTGCCAGCAGCTTAGGGCCGGGGGCGGCCGGGGAGCTGTTTTTT. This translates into CASSLGPGAAGELFF.

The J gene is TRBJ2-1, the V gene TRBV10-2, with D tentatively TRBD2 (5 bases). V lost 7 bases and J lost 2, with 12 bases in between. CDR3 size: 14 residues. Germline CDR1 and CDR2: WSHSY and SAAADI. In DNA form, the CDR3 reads TGCGCCAGCACCGAGGGAAATACCTACAATGAGCAGTTCTTC. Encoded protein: CASTEGNTYNEQFF.

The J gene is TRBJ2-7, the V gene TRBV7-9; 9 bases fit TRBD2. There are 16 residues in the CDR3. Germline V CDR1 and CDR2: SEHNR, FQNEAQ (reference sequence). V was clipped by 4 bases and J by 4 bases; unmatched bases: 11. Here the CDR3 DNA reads TGTGCCAGCAGCTGGGCTGCGGGGGGGAGCCTATACGAGCAGTACTTC. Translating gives CASSWAAGGSLYEQYF.

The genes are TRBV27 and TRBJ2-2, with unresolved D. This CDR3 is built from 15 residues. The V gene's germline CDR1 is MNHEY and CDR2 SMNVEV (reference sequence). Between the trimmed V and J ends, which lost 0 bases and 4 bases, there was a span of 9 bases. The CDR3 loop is CASSLSPTGTGELFF. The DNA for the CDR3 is TGTGCCAGCAGTTTATCCCCCACCGGCACCGGGGAGCTGTTTTTT.

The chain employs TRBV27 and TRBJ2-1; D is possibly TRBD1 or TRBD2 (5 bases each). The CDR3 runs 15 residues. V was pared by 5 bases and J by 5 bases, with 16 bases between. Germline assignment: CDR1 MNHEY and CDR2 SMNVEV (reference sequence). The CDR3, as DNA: TGTGCCAGCAGTCCTACCTCGGGACGGCACAATGAGCAGTTCTTC. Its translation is CASSPTSGRHNEQFF.

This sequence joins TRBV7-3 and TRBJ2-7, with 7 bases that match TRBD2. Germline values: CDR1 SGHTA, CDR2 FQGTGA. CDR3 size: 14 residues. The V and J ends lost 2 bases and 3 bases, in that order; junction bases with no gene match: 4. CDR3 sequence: CASSLGREGYEQYF. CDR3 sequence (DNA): TGTGCCAGCAGCTTAGGGAGGGAGGGCTACGAGCAGTACTTC.

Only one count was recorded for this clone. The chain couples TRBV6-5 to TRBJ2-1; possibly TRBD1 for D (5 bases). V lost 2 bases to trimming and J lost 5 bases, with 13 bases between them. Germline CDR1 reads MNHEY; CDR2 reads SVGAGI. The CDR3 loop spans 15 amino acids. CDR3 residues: CASSYSVGVNNEQFF. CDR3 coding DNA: TGTGCCAGCAGTTACAGTGTAGGGGTGAACAATGAGCAGTTCTTC.

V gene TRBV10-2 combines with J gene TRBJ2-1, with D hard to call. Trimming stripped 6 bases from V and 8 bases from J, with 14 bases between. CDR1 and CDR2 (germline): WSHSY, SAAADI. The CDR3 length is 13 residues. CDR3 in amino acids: CASRVDGFYEQFF. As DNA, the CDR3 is TGCGCCAGCAGGGTTGACGGATTCTATGAGCAGTTCTTC.

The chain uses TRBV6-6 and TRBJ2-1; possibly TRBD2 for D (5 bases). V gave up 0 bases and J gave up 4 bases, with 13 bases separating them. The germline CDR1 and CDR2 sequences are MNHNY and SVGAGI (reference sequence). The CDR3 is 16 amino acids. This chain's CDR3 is CASSYSVEGRYNEQFF. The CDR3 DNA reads TGTGCCAGCAGTTACTCGGTGGAAGGGAGATACAATGAGCAGTTCTTC.

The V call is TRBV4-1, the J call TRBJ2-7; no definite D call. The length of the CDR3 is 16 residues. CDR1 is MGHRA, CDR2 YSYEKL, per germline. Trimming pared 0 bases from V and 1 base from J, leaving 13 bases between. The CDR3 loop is CASSQDLYRQSYEQYF. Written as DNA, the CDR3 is TGCGCCAGCAGCCAAGATCTTTACAGACAATCCTACGAGCAGTACTTC.

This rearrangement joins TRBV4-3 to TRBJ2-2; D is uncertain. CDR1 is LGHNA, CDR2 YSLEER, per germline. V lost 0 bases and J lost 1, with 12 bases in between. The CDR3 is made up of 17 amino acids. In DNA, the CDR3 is TGCGCCAGCAGCCAAGAACTTGGCTACGGGAACACCGGGGAGCTGTTTTTT. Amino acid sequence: CASSQELGYGNTGELFF.

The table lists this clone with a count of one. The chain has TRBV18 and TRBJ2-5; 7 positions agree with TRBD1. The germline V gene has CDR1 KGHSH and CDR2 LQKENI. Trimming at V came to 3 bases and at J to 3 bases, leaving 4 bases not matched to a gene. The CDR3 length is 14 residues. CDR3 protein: CASSPRTGEETQYF. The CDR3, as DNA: TGTGCCAGCTCACCGAGGACAGGAGAAGAGACCCAGTACTTC.

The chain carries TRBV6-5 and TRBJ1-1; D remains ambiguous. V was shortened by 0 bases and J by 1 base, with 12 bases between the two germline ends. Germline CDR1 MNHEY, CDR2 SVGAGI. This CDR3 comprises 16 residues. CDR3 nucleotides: TGTGCCAGCAGTTACTCGATATCACGCCGGAACACTGAAGCTTTCTTT. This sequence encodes CASSYSISRRNTEAFF.